The following is a T cell receptor (beta chain) sequence with its context. This CDR3 is built from 13 residues. Looked up from germline, CDR1 is SEHNR and CDR2 is FQNEAQ (reference sequence). Trimming stripped 4 bases from V and 12 bases from J, with 15 bases between. This sample stems from a study of blood T cell repertoires in COVID-19. Per the study methods: Reference gene primer amplification yielded estimated nucleated cell counts. Using immunoSEQ multiplex PCR, the repertoire was profiled, and TCRdb retains in-frame clones only, with some absent. D and trimming were read from the DNA, whereas the V and J calls and clone size are those reported in that table. The sample holds more than 25,000 clones, around 91% seen once.

The specimen sequenced was peripheral blood. The rearrangement joins TRBV7-9 to TRBJ1-4; no clear D gene. This TCR came from a man in his 70s with active or convalescent COVID-19. CDR3 sequence (DNA): TGTGCCAGCAGCTCCTACATGTTGGAGGAACTGTTTTTT. Translated, it gives CASSSYMLEELFF.